This T cell receptor beta chain is from a study of cytomegalovirus exposure and HLA in healthy donors (dated by TCRdb to about 2017). For context, the study as a whole: An earlier analysis of 587 of the donors reported 276 Gb of sequence data and 117 million unique TCR beta sequences obtained from 180 million or so T cells. All discovery cohort repertoires had been generated using a single sequencing platform. In a later genetic analysis, genome-wide SNP genotypes for about 65% of the roughly 670 donors were used, and that subset was treated as a discovery cohort. About five DR-DQ haplotypes were treated as single units for association and clustering because of strong linkage in the cohort. HLA typing included class I and class II loci at four-digit resolution. Along with the approximately 600-subject first cohort, a separate validation cohort of 120 different subjects was used. Donor age, sex, ethnicity and CMV serostatus were compiled alongside the repertoire data. In the later analysis, no new phenotypic data were used to find candidate immune exposures; instead, reliance was placed on TCR beta sequences and their occurrence across donors. Roughly 300 gigabases of sequencing data and tens of millions of unique TCR sequences were included in an early release covering roughly 600 HLA-typed donors. The study aimed to test whether signatures of past pathogen exposure could be identified by cataloging public T cell receptors. The number of donors typed differed by locus, with roughly 629-640 for A, B, C, DRB1 and DQB1, over 500 for DQA1, 600 to 610 for DPA1, and 472 for DPB1. The T cell repertoires of several hundred subjects were profiled by immunosequencing and related to cytomegalovirus serostatus. A later analysis re-examined previously published TCR beta repertoires from several hundred donors and added high-resolution HLA genotyping to investigate patterns of TCR occurrence. An earlier analysis of several hundred of the donors used high-throughput TCR beta sequencing to judge whether each TCR beta V gene segment behaved as functional or pseudogenic. To predict cytomegalovirus infection status, the study combined high-throughput TCR immunosequencing, statistical association of individual TCRs with disease status, and machine learning. The genetic ancestry cluster associated with self-reported Caucasian donors included over 80% of the roughly 360 genotyped donors. Among approximately 370 genotyped donors of the cohort, an average of around 250,000 unique TCR beta nucleotide sequences was sequenced per donor, of which 15% to 20% were non-productive.

From its cysteine to its phenylalanine, the CDR3 spans 14 amino acids. This entry keeps only the CDR3 DNA: 42 bases, framed from base 1. Sequences MRHNA (CDR1) and SNTAGT (CDR2) are obtained from the germline V gene. Trimming at the junction amounts to 3 bases on V and 2 bases on J, and the germline ends lie 9 bases apart. The cohort was made up of about 610 healthy bone marrow donors. At the time of sampling, every cohort member was nominally healthy, though immune exposures that went unrecorded were likely present. The donor tested CMV seropositive and was one of the 289 seropositive cohort members. A peripheral blood sample was provided by each donor, and peripheral blood mononuclear cells were used for TCR beta sequencing. The Qiagen DNeasy Blood Extraction Kit was used to extract genomic DNA from the blood cell samples. Libraries were made using the immunoSEQ multiplex PCR assay. The multiplex PCR relied on a mix of 60 forward primers for TCR Vbeta segments and 13 reverse primers for TCR Jbeta segments. The CDR3 region of rearranged TCR beta genes was amplified from genomic DNA by a multiplex PCR assay. On the Illumina HiSeq System, the amplified TCR beta libraries were sequenced as 87-base-pair reads. The original methods were these. A later analysis counted about 80 million unique TCR beta chains across the 650 to 700 repertoires, and some 11 million of these chains were shared by at least two donors. Raw reads were error-corrected and collapsed into unique sequences by a nearest-neighbor algorithm in which closely related sequences were merged to remove PCR and sequencing errors. To assign V, D and J gene segments, CDR3 sequences were aligned to IMGT reference sequences. For a sequence to be retained, a match of at least six nucleotides to both a V gene segment and a J gene segment was required. A rearrangement counted as productive if the CDR3 had no stop codons and remained in frame with V and J, and every other rearrangement counted as non-productive. Following IMGT convention, CDR3 was defined as the stretch from the second conserved V-encoded cysteine up to the conserved J-encoded phenylalanine. The earlier analysis of about 610 of the donors excluded any sequence lacking an unambiguous match to a single V gene segment. In an earlier analysis of more than 500 of the donors, a V segment was called functional when productive rearrangements were above 56.7%, and segregating when the standard deviation between donors exceeded 5%. A statistical classification framework was built to diagnose cytomegalovirus status from the catalog of TCR beta chain sequences. In a later analysis, V and J genes were assigned by comparing TCR nucleotide sequences against IMGT/GENE-DB human TR gene sequences. The TCRdist pipeline was used in a later analysis to assign CDR3 sequences and most-parsimonious VDJ recombination scenarios. In a later analysis, each TCR beta chain was defined by its CDR3 amino acid sequence together with its V-gene family, and reads without a unique V-gene family were excluded. In a later analysis, 500 to 700 highly shared, low-generation-probability nucleotide sequences were removed to address suspected cross-contamination and a sequencing artifact. For each public chain, a later analysis derived a clonal expansion index from normalized ranks of inferred template counts within each repertoire. In a later analysis, generation probabilities were computed using a VDJ recombination model fitted to out-of-frame rearrangements, and the results were checked against IGoR. A later analysis scored TCR-TCR, TCR-HLA and TCR-CMV co-occurrence with hypergeometric tests, applying a repertoire-size bias correction to TCR pairs. False discovery rates were estimated in a later analysis by permuting HLA or CMV assignments 20 times. In a later analysis, co-occurring TCRs were grouped using DBSCAN, with TCRdist sequence similarity added in when clustering inside HLA-allele-positive subsets. Co-occurrence clustering excluded repertoires with fewer than 30,000 or more than 120,000 public chains, plus five with anomalous nucleotide sharing. In its TCRdb copy, this immuneACCESS table keeps in-frame sequences only and misses some clones. Where compared with another copy, unresolved V genes explain less than half of these, and the others have no known cause. D and trimming were read from the DNA, whereas the V and J calls and clone size are those reported in that table. This sample is represented by approximately 180,000 clones; about 83% of them were singletons. The ten biggest clones cover under 5% of the sample.

Broader findings and caveats from the paper: According to a later genetic analysis, donors in an Asian-associated ancestry cluster had fewer N-insertions in productive TCRs than the approximately 650-donor mean. When HLA alleles, especially DR and DQ, strongly co-occurred, attributing TCR associations to individual alleles was difficult. Linkage disequilibrium might explain the correlated functional status among segregating V segments, but an unknown experimental factor could not be excluded. An earlier analysis of around 600 of the donors showed that most TCR beta V segments appeared in productive rearrangements either about 87% or about 30% of the time, which broadly matched IMGT annotations. Roughly 15 rarely observed V segments, including chromosome 9 orphons, were excluded from the earlier analysis of a few hundred of the donors because counts were too low. A further reported finding was that TCR beta sequences accurately predicted the HLA-A and HLA-B alleles for most subjects in the first cohort. Most CMV-associated TCR beta chains appeared to be HLA-restricted in a later analysis, and the HLA associations seemed to be driven largely by CMV exposure. Sequencing depth was assumed to be roughly uniform across donors in the presence/absence analyses, though that assumption may not hold. A later genetic analysis associated a missense DCLRE1C variant with V-gene and J-gene trimming of TCR beta chains, and an independent cohort replicated the association. A later analysis associated about 18,000 TCR beta sequences with specific HLA alleles at a false discovery rate of 0.05. A later analysis found that TCR association rates varied across HLA loci, with DRB1 alleles showing the most associated TCRs and HLA-C alleles the fewest. Cytomegalovirus status was reported to be diagnosed by the classifier with high specificity and sensitivity in both the original and validation cohorts. The sequencing pipeline was judged likely to have produced a cluster of highly shared sequence variants as a technical artifact. In vitro tests confirmed that a few of the cytomegalovirus-associated TCR beta chains recognize cytomegalovirus antigens. In a later analysis, HLA-associated TCR beta chains were found to be more clonally expanded and to have lower generation probabilities than equally common non-associated chains. Because HLA typing was unavailable for some donors at each locus, only the typed subset was used in association tests. Some IMGT-functional V segments, including TRBV6-2 and TRBV6-3, could not be distinguished by the 87-base-pair reads and were therefore excluded. While some public TCRs were present in many individuals, most TCR sequences turned up only very rarely across donors. According to a later analysis, parvovirus B19, influenza, CMV and Epstein-Barr virus appeared linked to several top co-occurrence clusters. The authors suggested that the approach could potentially be generalized to other disease states and immunological phenotypes. Only TCR beta chains were sequenced in this cohort, and the absence of alpha or paired-chain data limited detectable features. Immune exposure information for the cohort was limited to CMV serostatus. The study listed 164 TCR beta chains as associated with cytomegalovirus.

As to this clone: Its binding antigen is unknown. No per-base quality is available; no much larger clone lies one base away.

Rearrangement joined TRBV6-4 to TRBJ2-3, with the D gene too uncertain to name. What was sequenced was PBMCs. The TCR sequence derives from a girl aged 5-17 years in good health and CMV-seropositive. The nucleotides are TGTGCCAGCAGTGAGGGCACCTCCACAGATACGCAGTATTTT. Its translation is CASSEGTSTDTQYF.